This T cell receptor (beta chain) was captured by sequencing in a study of vaccination and CD4 T cells after COVID-19. The treatment denotes: 10-day PBMC culture with coronavirus spike peptide pools or control peptides (ViraFEST assay). An Oncomine TCR Beta short-read assay was used to sequence the DNA from cultured CD4+ T cells. TCRdb re-analysed the PCR reads in MiXCR, keeping a single row per CDR3 protein. In the table there are approximately 17,000 distinct CDR3 sequences, around 56% of which are singletons. This clonotype was recorded a few times. Its antigen is not known. The sample comprised CD4+ T cells from blood, cultured in vitro. The sequence was obtained from a human donor who had recovered from COVID-19.

CDR3 coding DNA: TGTGCCAGCAGGAGAGGACAGGGGTCGTACGAGCAGTACTTC. It encodes CASRRGQGSYEQYF. The chain combines TRBV6-1 with TRBJ2-7, with 9 nucleotides matching TRBD1. The V segment lost 6 bases and the J segment 4 bases; nucleotides outside the gene matches: 7. Germline CDR1 is MNHNS and CDR2 is SASEGT. CDR3 length: 14 residues.